These 5 T cell receptor beta chains were all obtained from the same sample, sequenced in a study of low-dose radiotherapy and immunotherapy resistance in tumors. Alpha- and beta-chain coverage of first-strand cDNA came from TRAV- and TRBV-specific primers. The TCRs were subjected to amplification over around 19 PCR cycles employing a constant-region primer in conjunction with a V-primer adapter. TCRdb itself ran the reads through MiXCR, one entry per CDR3 protein. The sample lists 75,000 to 95,000 distinct CDR3 sequences; 20% to 25% were seen once. The sample's time point: after trial treatment. Stated treatment: LDRT plus nivolumab, ipilimumab, low-dose cyclophosphamide and aspirin (RACIN trial). This specimen was PBMCs, taken after low-dose radiotherapy plus immunotherapy. All receptors derive from a female donor with ovarian cancer.

This clonotype has ten or more counts. The V call is TRBV6-2 or TRBV6-3, the J call TRBJ2-1; D is perhaps TRBD1 (6 bases). The germline V gene has CDR1 MNHEY and CDR2 SVGEGT. The V end was cut by 8 bases, the J end by 7 bases, with 18 bases between. CDR3 length: 14 amino acids. CDR3 coding DNA: TGTGCCAGCTTGGAGGACAGTGGGCGAAATGAGCAGTTCTTC. Translating gives CASLEDSGRNEQFF.

For this clonotype: One junction end does not reproduce the germline sequence, and a read error may be involved. The V gene is TRBV18, the J gene TRBJ1-1; D unresolved. Germline-derived CDR1 and CDR2 are KGHSH and LQKENI. The CDR3 length is 13 residues. As DNA, the CDR3 is TGTGCCAGCTCACCGGTCGGGAACACTGAAGCTTTATTT. Protein sequence: CASSPVGNTEALF.

The table lists this clonotype with many counts. The chain couples TRBV24-1 to TRBJ2-1; 7 bases line up with TRBD2. This CDR3 contains 16 residues. J lost 3 bases, V lost 7 bases, and 11 bases had no gene match. The germline V gene encodes CDR1 KGHDR and CDR2 SFDVKD. This CDR3 is CATSGAGGGGYNEQFF. The CDR3, as DNA: TGTGCCACCAGCGGGGCCGGCGGGGGTGGCTACAATGAGCAGTTCTTC.

The chain has TRBV10-2 and TRBJ2-2; D unclear. This CDR3 spans 14 amino acids. V was trimmed by 0 bases and J by 8 bases, leaving 10 bases between them. The germline V gene encodes CDR1 WSHSY and CDR2 SAAADI. CDR3 coding DNA: TGCGCCAGCAGTGAGTCGTCGGCGCGAGGGGAGCTGTTTTTT. It specifies CASSESSARGELFF.

This clonotype has just a few counts. The genes are TRBV12-3 or TRBV12-4 and TRBJ1-5; 7 nucleotides agree with TRBD1. Germline trimming cut 7 bases from V and 6 bases from J; bases unmatched to any gene: 12. The CDR3 has 15 residues. The CDR3 DNA is TGTGCCAGCACGACTTTGCGACAGGGAAGTCAGCCCCAGCATTTT. Amino acid sequence: CASTTLRQGSQPQHF.